This record concerns one T cell receptor (beta chain) sequence. The antigen remains undetermined. The record originates from a study of cytomegalovirus exposure and HLA in healthy donors. Study-wide background: Researchers found that roughly 81% of about 400 genotyped donors fell within the Caucasian-associated ancestry cluster.

Study outcomes and limitations: In a later analysis, specific HLA alleles were associated with some 16,000 TCR beta sequences at a 0.05 false discovery rate. It was confirmed in vitro that a few of the CMV-associated chains were specific for CMV antigens. Equally common other TCR beta chains were less clonally expanded than HLA-associated ones, a later analysis found.

The V gene end was trimmed by 4 bases and the J gene end by 4 bases; junction bases not matched to a gene: 10. Germline CDR1 LNHDA, CDR2 SQIVND (reference sequence). This CDR3 comprises 16 residues. PCR primers comprised 60 Vbeta and 13 Jbeta primers. TCRdb's table, derived via immunoSEQ multiplex PCR, lists solely in-frame clones and lacks some. The table records about 150,000 clones, 76% of them present only once. The V and J genes are TRBV19 and TRBJ1-2; 9 bases agree with TRBD1. The source material was PBMCs. The receptor comes from a woman aged 40 to 50 in good health and CMV-seronegative. The DNA for the CDR3 is TGTGCCAGTAGTAGAAAGTGGACAGGGGACAGCTATGGCTACACCTTC. Translating it yields CASSRKWTGDSYGYTF.